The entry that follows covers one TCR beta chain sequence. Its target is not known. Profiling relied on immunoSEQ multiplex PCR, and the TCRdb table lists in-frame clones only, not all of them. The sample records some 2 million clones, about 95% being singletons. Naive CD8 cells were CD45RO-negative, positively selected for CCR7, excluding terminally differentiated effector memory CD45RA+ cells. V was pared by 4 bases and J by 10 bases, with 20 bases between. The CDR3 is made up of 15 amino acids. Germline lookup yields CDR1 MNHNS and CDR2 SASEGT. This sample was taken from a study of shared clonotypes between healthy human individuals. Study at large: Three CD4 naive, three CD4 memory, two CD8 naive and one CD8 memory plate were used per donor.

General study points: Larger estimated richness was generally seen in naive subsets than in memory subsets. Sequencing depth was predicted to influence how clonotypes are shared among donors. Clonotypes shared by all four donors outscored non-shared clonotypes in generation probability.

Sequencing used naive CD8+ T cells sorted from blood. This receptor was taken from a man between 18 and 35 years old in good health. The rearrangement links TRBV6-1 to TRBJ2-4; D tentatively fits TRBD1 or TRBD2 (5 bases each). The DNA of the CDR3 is TGTGCCAGCAGTGCACACCGGGGCCTAAGCTCTATTCAGTACTTC. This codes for CASSAHRGLSSIQYF.